These T cell receptor beta chains were read from a single sample in a study of T-cell memory formation after mild COVID-19. TCRdb reanalysed the 5' RACE reads using MiXCR and keeps one entry per CDR3 protein. The data show approximately 100,000 distinct CDR3 sequences, 20% to 30% seen once. Sequences were obtained from PBMCs or a T cell subset sorted from them (not recorded which). The receptors were sampled from a man aged 18 to 29 who had mild COVID-19 (a few samples of this study predate the infection). Cell type and time point are not known. The CDR3 runs from the conserved cysteine through the conserved F or W. A D gene is named only where the DNA matches it firmly. Clone size is stated in some rows and not others, as once, few, many or a class when expanded.

d_gene	abundance	v_gene	j_gene	CDR3nt	CDR3aa
NA	NA	TRBV4-1	TRBJ1-6	TGCGCCAGCAGCCAAGATGGTGCTCTCTCCTATAATTCACCCCTCCACTTT	CASSQDGALSYNSPLHF
NA	NA	TRBV15	TRBJ1-1	TGTGCCACCAGCAGAGATCGAAGCAGGAACACTGAAGCTTTCTTT	CATSRDRSRNTEAFF
NA	few	TRBV7-9	TRBJ2-1	TGTGCCAGCAGCTTCGCGGGAACCGAGCAGTTCTTC	CASSFAGTEQFF
NA	NA	TRBV20-1	TRBJ2-5	TGCAGTGCTAGAGATCTTCAGGGGCTAGAAGAGACCCAGTACTTC	CSARDLQGLEETQYF
NA	few	TRBV5-1	TRBJ2-5	TGCGCCAGCAGCTTGGTATCGGGGCAAGAGACCCAGTACTTC	CASSLVSGQETQYF
TRBD1	once	TRBV24-1	TRBJ2-1	TGTGCCACCAGTGACTATCGGGACAGGAGGTGGCCATACAATGAGCAGTTCTTC	CATSDYRDRRWPYNEQFF
TRBD2	NA	TRBV20-1	TRBJ2-1	TGCAGTGGCACCCCCGGGGCTAGCGGGCATGATGAGCAGTTCTTC	CSGTPGASGHDEQFF
NA	NA	TRBV4-3	TRBJ1-1	TGCGCCAGCAGCCAGACGGACGGTTCTCTGGGCACTGAAGCTTTCTTT	CASSQTDGSLGTEAFF
NA	NA	TRBV2	TRBJ1-5	TGTGCCAGCAGTGAGTGGCGGGGACGACAGCCCCAGCATTTT	CASSEWRGRQPQHF
TRBD2	few	TRBV7-2	TRBJ2-2	TGTGCCAGCAGGCTAGCGGAGGTCGGGGAGCTGTTTTTT	CASRLAEVGELFF
NA	few	TRBV27	TRBJ2-7	TGTGCCAGCAGTTTAGGACCGGCGGCCTACGAGCAGTACTTC	CASSLGPAAYEQYF
NA	NA	TRBV20-1	TRBJ2-2	TGCAGTGCTAGAGCGGGGGGCGATACCGGGGAGCTGTTTTTT	CSARAGGDTGELFF
NA	NA	TRBV5-6	TRBJ2-2	TGTGCCAGCAGCTTGGTTCGGGGACTTTTCACCGGGGAGCTGTTTTTT	CASSLVRGLFTGELFF
NA	NA	TRBV7-9	TRBJ2-7	TGTGCCAGCAGCTCCCCCTCTTTGTACGAGCAGTACTTC	CASSSPSLYEQYF
NA	NA	TRBV14	TRBJ1-1	TGTGCCAGCAGCCAAGGGGGGCCAGGGGTTGAAGCTTTCTTT	CASSQGGPGVEAFF
TRBD1	NA	TRBV7-2	TRBJ2-1	TGTGCCAGCAGCTCCCAGGGGGAGTTCTTC	CASSSQGEFF